Listed here are 8 T cell receptor beta chains from one sample, sequenced in a study of T cell responses to AZD1222 COVID-19 vaccine. Method: immunoSEQ multiplex PCR; TCRdb's copy keeps in-frame clones and lacks some. Among about 120,000 clones listed, 85% to 95% were seen once. This material consisted of peripheral blood, taken on day 0 of AZD1222 vaccination. The receptors originated from an adult in good health.

This chain connects TRBV7-9 to TRBJ2-7, with D unclear. V lost 5 bases to trimming and J lost 5 bases, with 16 bases between them. Germline values: CDR1 SEHNR, CDR2 FQNEAQ (reference sequence). The CDR3 is made up of 14 amino acids. Written as DNA, the CDR3 is TGTGCCAGCAGCCTCTTCCAGGTAGATAACGAGCAGTACTTC. Residues: CASSLFQVDNEQYF.

V and J are TRBV30 and TRBJ1-5; D gene uncertain. Looked up from germline, CDR1 is GTSNPN and CDR2 is SVGIG (reference sequence). V shed 0 bases and J shed 3 bases, with 15 bases lying between them. The CDR3 totals 16 residues. DNA of the CDR3: TGTGCCTGGAGTGTCAAAGGGCGTGGATACAATCAGCCCCAGCATTTT. Amino acids: CAWSVKGRGYNQPQHF.

The chain employs TRBV9 and TRBJ2-1; D gene ambiguous. Germline V gene data show CDR1 as SGDLS and CDR2 as YYNGEE. The CDR3 length is 14 residues. Deletions cut 1 base from V and 5 bases from J, with 10 bases between. CDR3 in amino acids: CASSVLGGDNEQFF. As DNA, the CDR3 is TGTGCCAGCAGCGTATTGGGTGGGGACAATGAGCAGTTCTTC. Filled out from reference TRBV9 and TRBJ2-1, the complete variable domain reads DSGVTQTPKHLITATGQRVTLRCSPRSGDLSVYWYQQSLDQGLQFLIQYYNGEERAKGNILERFSAQQFPDLHSELNLSSLELGDSALYFCASSVLGGDNEQFFGPGTRLTVL.

CDR3 sequence: CASSFRGEGNQPQHF. The CDR3 nucleotides read TGTGCCAGCAGCTTTCGGGGAGAGGGCAATCAGCCCCAGCATTTT. V and J are TRBV7-8 and TRBJ1-5; no definite D call. This CDR3 has 15 residues. V lost 3 bases to trimming and J lost 2 bases, with 11 bases between them. The germline gives CDR1 SGHVS, CDR2 FQNEAQ.

This chain links TRBV28 with TRBJ1-5; no definite D call. CDR3 size: 15 residues. V was clipped by 5 bases and J by 4 bases, with 15 bases between them. Germline values: CDR1 MDHEN, CDR2 SYDVKM. CDR3: CASSESLGWNQPQHF. As DNA, the CDR3 is TGTGCCAGCAGTGAATCATTGGGGTGGAATCAGCCCCAGCATTTT.

V usage is TRBV11-3 and J usage is TRBJ2-3; a weak D match, TRBD2 (6 bases). The CDR3 runs 14 residues. Germline V gene sequence: CDR1 SGHNT, CDR2 YENEEA. Trimming pared 1 base from V and 8 bases from J, leaving 13 bases between. CDR3 sequence reads: CASSLVAAGSTQYF. The CDR3 DNA reads as TGTGCCAGCAGCTTAGTAGCGGCAGGGAGTACGCAGTATTTT.

The rearrangement joins TRBV7-9 to TRBJ2-7; unclear D gene. The CDR3 has 14 amino acids. The germline V gene encodes CDR1 SEHNR and CDR2 FQNEAQ (reference sequence). Trimming stripped 2 bases from V and 2 bases from J, with 10 bases between. CDR3 amino acids: CASSLSHVPYEQYF. CDR3 nucleotide sequence: TGTGCCAGCAGCTTATCCCATGTTCCCTACGAGCAGTACTTC.

V gene TRBV5-1 combines with J gene TRBJ2-1; 9 nucleotides align to TRBD2. This CDR3 is 15 amino acids long. The J segment lost 7 bases and the V segment lost 0 bases, leaving 5 bases of the junction unmatched. The germline CDR1 and CDR2 sequences are SGHRS and YFSETQ. CDR3 sequence (DNA): TGCGCCAGCAGCTTGGTTAGCGGGAGCGGTAATGAGCAGTTCTTC. Translating it yields CASSLVSGSGNEQFF.